One sample yielded the 2 T cell receptor beta chains listed below, sequenced in a study of cytotoxic CD8 clonotypes in ibrutinib-treated CLL. Produced via immunoSEQ multiplex PCR; TCRdb's table is partial and in-frame only. The sample carries tens of thousands of clones, about 47% recorded once. The source was PBMCs, collected before ibrutinib treatment. The receptors originated from a human donor with chronic lymphocytic leukemia.

The rearrangement joins TRBV2 to TRBJ2-7; 8 bases map to TRBD1. The V and J ends lost 6 bases and 7 bases, in that order; junction bases with no gene match: 8. CDR3 length: 13 amino acids. The germline V gene has CDR1 SNHLY and CDR2 FYNNEI. The CDR3 bases are TGTGCCAGCAGGGACAGGGTCTTGGGAGAGCAGTACTTC. Translation: CASRDRVLGEQYF.

The chain employs TRBV18 and TRBJ1-1; no clear D. Trimming took 6 bases from V and 1 from J, leaving 18 bases between them. Germline V lookup: CDR1 KGHSH, CDR2 LQKENI. The CDR3 runs to 16 residues. This CDR3 reads CASSLAERKGNTEAFF. In DNA, the CDR3 is TGTGCCAGCTCCTTAGCCGAGCGGAAGGGGAACACTGAAGCTTTCTTT.